This TCR beta chain stems from a study of cytomegalovirus exposure and HLA in healthy donors. PCR amplification relied on 60 Vbeta primers (plus 13 Jbeta primers). Profiling relied on immunoSEQ multiplex PCR, and the TCRdb table lists in-frame clones only, not all of them. The data contain under 200,000 clones, over 70% of them seen just once; the ten biggest clones take up approximately 8.7%. The germline V gene has CDR1 SGHTS and CDR2 YDEGEE. The CDR3 runs 14 residues. The V end was cut by 3 bases, the J end by 4 bases, with 10 bases between. The TCR originated in a man younger than 35 in good health and CMV-seropositive. The chain is built from TRBV5-8 and TRBJ1-4; maybe TRBD1 (5 bases). Sequences were obtained from PBMCs. Written as DNA, the CDR3 is TGTGCCAGCAGCTCCGACAGAAATAATGAAAAACTGTTTTTT. As protein: CASSSDRNNEKLFF.